Listed here is a single T cell receptor (beta chain). The data were produced by immunoSEQ multiplex PCR, yet TCRdb's version contains in-frame clones alone and is incomplete. The sample has approximately 130,000 clones; roughly 84% are singletons. The data originate from a study of cytotoxic CD8 clonotypes in ibrutinib-treated CLL. This sequence originates from a human donor with chronic lymphocytic leukemia. This specimen consisted of PBMCs, obtained after 24 months of ibrutinib treatment.

The CDR3 nucleotides read TGTGCCAGCAGCCGGATGGACAGGGGGCCGAATGAGCAGTTCTTC. Protein: CASSRMDRGPNEQFF. The chain recombines TRBV5-4 with TRBJ2-1; 11 nucleotides agree with TRBD1. The germline V gene has CDR1 SGHNT and CDR2 YYREEE (reference sequence). The CDR3 sequence is 15 residues long. V was clipped by 4 bases and J by 7 bases; unmatched bases: 7.